The next 23 T cell receptor beta chains were all read from a single sample in a study of cytomegalovirus exposure and HLA in healthy donors. Primers for the PCR totalled 60 Vbeta and 13 Jbeta. Clones were sequenced by immunoSEQ multiplex PCR, and TCRdb holds only the in-frame ones, with some missing. The table has 90,000 to 100,000 clones, 80% to 85% seen once. The material sequenced was PBMCs. These receptors originate from a man between 35 and 55 years old in good health and CMV-seronegative.

The V gene is TRBV2, the J gene TRBJ2-7; weak D call: TRBD2 (7 bases). Germline V CDR1 and CDR2: SNHLY, FYNNEI. Between the trimmed V and J ends, which lost 3 bases and 4 bases, there was a span of 13 bases. There are 14 residues in the CDR3. The CDR3 DNA reads TGTGCCAGCAGTGATGGCGGGGGCCTATACGAGCAGTACTTC. This encodes CASSDGGGLYEQYF.

Written as DNA, the CDR3 is TGTGCCAGCAGCTTGTTGACGGGGGATACGCAGTATTTT. Translating it yields CASSLLTGDTQYF. V and J are TRBV5-4 and TRBJ2-3; perhaps TRBD2 as D (5 bases). V was pared by 1 base and J by 6 bases, with 9 bases between. Germline values: CDR1 SGHNT, CDR2 YYREEE (reference sequence). CDR3 length: 13 residues.

This chain joins TRBV9 and TRBJ1-1, with TRBD1 identical over 7 bases. This CDR3 is 15 amino acids long. The germline CDR1 and CDR2 sequences are SGDLS and YYNGEE. The junction had 7 bases not matched to a gene; V was cut back by 3 bases and J by 2 bases. CDR3 sequence reads: CASSAWDSLNTEAFF. In DNA form, the CDR3 reads TGTGCCAGCAGCGCATGGGACAGCTTAAACACTGAAGCTTTCTTT.

The V call is TRBV5-4, the J call TRBJ2-1; 7 bases line up with TRBD1. The germline V gene encodes CDR1 SGHNT and CDR2 YYREEE (reference sequence). V lost 4 bases to trimming and J lost 5 bases; unmatched junction nucleotides: 6. This CDR3 has 14 residues. The CDR3 region has the DNA TGTGCCAGCAGCCCCTTGGACAGGAACAATGAGCAGTTCTTC. Amino acids: CASSPLDRNNEQFF.

This clone appeared once. The junction shows a germline mismatch at one end, possibly a read error. CDR3 DNA sequence: TGTGCCAGCAGTTCTGACTCCCCCATCTTC. It specifies CASSSDSPIF. This chain joins TRBV7-9 and TRBJ2-1; D is undetermined. CDR1 SEHNR and CDR2 FQNEAQ come from the germline V gene (reference sequence). The CDR3 runs 10 residues.

The chain has TRBV7-3 and TRBJ2-3, with D perhaps TRBD2 (6 bases). CDR3 length: 13 amino acids. The V end lost 2 bases, the J end lost 5 bases, and 8 bases lay between the germline ends. Germline V gene data show CDR1 as SGHTA and CDR2 as FQGTGA. The DNA for the CDR3 is TGTGCCAGCAGCTTAGCGGGGCTAGATACGCAGTATTTT. Its translation is CASSLAGLDTQYF.

V gene TRBV2 combines with J gene TRBJ2-7; D may be TRBD1 (6 bases). CDR1 is SNHLY and CDR2 is FYNNEI in the germline V gene. V was cut by 6 bases and J by 2 bases, with 14 bases left in between. CDR3 length: 14 amino acids. Here the CDR3 DNA reads TGTGCCAGCAGGGAGACACAGGGTACCTACGAGCAGTACTTC. Translated: CASRETQGTYEQYF.

The rearrangement joins TRBV27 to TRBJ2-3; 11 nucleotides align to TRBD2. The CDR3 runs to 19 residues. CDR1 and CDR2 from the germline V gene are MNHEY and SMNVEV (reference sequence). Trimming removed 0 bases from V and 0 bases from J; junction bases left unmatched: 8. The CDR3 bases are TGTGCCAGCAGTTTATCGGTCCTAGCGGGGGGTTCTAGCACAGATACGCAGTATTTT. Residues: CASSLSVLAGGSSTDTQYF.

The chain employs TRBV15 and TRBJ2-3; D uncertain. The V and J ends lost 0 bases and 2 bases respectively, with 12 bases between them. CDR1 is LNHNV and CDR2 is YYDKDF in the germline V gene (reference sequence). The CDR3 totals 16 residues. The DNA for the CDR3 is TGTGCCACCAGCAGAGATGGAGACGTTGTCACAGATACGCAGTATTTT. Protein product: CATSRDGDVVTDTQYF.

About this clone itself: One end of the junction does not line up with germline, which may come from a read error. V usage is TRBV29-1 and J usage is TRBJ1-2; 10 positions agree with TRBD1. CDR1 is SQVTM, CDR2 ANQGSEA, per germline. The CDR3 is 11 residues long. The CDR3 DNA reads as TGCAGCGTGGACAGGGGGTCTGGCCACACCTTC. Its protein product is CSVDRGSGHTF. Combining the CDR3 with reference TRBV29-1 and TRBJ1-2 gives the whole variable domain SAVISQKPSRDICQRGTSLTIQCQVDSQVTMMFWYRQQPGQSLTLIATANQGSEATYESGFVIDKFPISRPNLTFSTLTVSNMSPEDSSIYLCSVDRGSGHTFGSGTRLTVV.

The chain carries TRBV27 and TRBJ2-2; D gene unclear. Trimming took 6 bases from V and 2 from J, leaving 13 bases between them. CDR1 is MNHEY and CDR2 is SMNVEV in the germline V gene (reference sequence). This CDR3 contains 15 residues. CDR3 residues: CASSYRQKNTGELFF. The DNA for the CDR3 is TGTGCCAGCAGCTATAGACAAAAAAACACCGGGGAGCTGTTTTTT.

V and J are TRBV7-2 and TRBJ2-5, with 8 bases matching TRBD1. CDR1 is SGHTA, CDR2 FQGNSA, per germline. This CDR3 has 14 amino acids. Trimming removed 1 base from V and 4 bases from J; junction bases left unmatched: 2. The CDR3 spells CASSLDRGRETQYF. CDR3 nucleotides: TGTGCCAGCAGCTTAGACAGGGGGAGAGAGACCCAGTACTTC.

The genes are TRBV5-1 and TRBJ2-3; a possible D gene is TRBD2 (7 bases). The CDR3 has 16 amino acids. The V gene lost 4 bases and the J gene lost 4 bases, with 19 bases spanning the gap. CDR1 SGHRS and CDR2 YFSETQ come from the germline V gene. The CDR3 DNA is TGCGCCAGCAGCCTCGTCGGGGGGCCAGGATCAGATACGCAGTATTTT. Encoded protein: CASSLVGGPGSDTQYF.

The V call is TRBV5-1, the J call TRBJ2-7; 7 nucleotides align to TRBD1. CDR1 is SGHRS, CDR2 YFSETQ, per germline. Germline trimming cut 2 bases from V and 1 base from J; bases unmatched to any gene: 9. This CDR3 spans 16 amino acids. CDR3 sequence reads: CASSFWDSKKSYEQYF. CDR3 DNA sequence: TGCGCCAGCAGCTTCTGGGACAGTAAAAAGTCCTACGAGCAGTACTTC.

This clone turned up a few times. The chain joins TRBV15 to TRBJ2-3, with 8 bases that match TRBD2. The J segment lost 2 bases and the V segment lost 1 base, leaving 2 bases of the junction unmatched. The germline CDR1 and CDR2 sequences are LNHNV and YYDKDF (reference sequence). The CDR3 is 15 amino acids. CDR3 bases: TGTGCCACCAGCAGAGCGGGGGGGCACACAGATACGCAGTATTTT. This gives the protein CATSRAGGHTDTQYF. Full variable domain (remainder filled in from reference TRBV15 and TRBJ2-3): DAMVIQNPRYQVTQFGKPVTLSCSQTLNHNVMYWYQQKSSQAPKLLFHYYDKDFNNEADTPDNFQSRRPNTSFCFLDIRSPGLGDTAMYLCATSRAGGHTDTQYFGPGTRLTVL.

This clone was counted a single time. The genes are TRBV7-2 and TRBJ2-2; weak D call: TRBD2 (5 bases). The germline V and J ends were trimmed by 1 base and 8 bases, with 20 bases remaining between them. The germline V gene has CDR1 SGHTA and CDR2 FQGNSA. This CDR3 has 17 residues. The CDR3: CASSLEVRAHPPGELFF. CDR3 bases: TGTGCCAGCAGCTTAGAGGTGCGGGCCCACCCCCCTGGGGAGCTGTTTTTT.

This clone was observed a few times. The V and J genes are TRBV11-2 and TRBJ1-5; TRBD1 matches 7 bases. The CDR3 has 15 amino acids. Germline CDR1 is SGHAT and CDR2 is FQNNGV. The V and J ends lost 1 base and 7 bases, in that order; junction bases with no gene match: 7. CDR3 DNA sequence: TGTGCCAGCAGCTTAGGCGGGACAGTCAGCCAGCCCCAGCATTTT. Translation gives CASSLGGTVSQPQHF.

The rearrangement joins TRBV13 to TRBJ2-2; 8 bases fit TRBD1. The CDR3 covers 15 residues. J was trimmed by 6 bases and V by 3 bases; bases with no gene match: 6. The germline V gene encodes CDR1 PRHDT and CDR2 FYEKMQ (reference sequence). CDR3: CASSFTGTGPGELFF. DNA of the CDR3: TGTGCCAGCAGCTTTACTGGGACAGGTCCCGGGGAGCTGTTTTTT.

The rearrangement joins TRBV6-6 to TRBJ1-1; D is undetermined. V lost 2 bases and J 1 base, leaving 14 bases between the germline ends. Germline assignment: CDR1 MNHNY and CDR2 SVGAGI (reference sequence). This CDR3 comprises 16 residues. Written as DNA, the CDR3 is TGTGCCAGCAGTTACCCAGCGAAGAGTGGGAACACTGAAGCTTTCTTT. It codes for CASSYPAKSGNTEAFF.

The chain links TRBV2 to TRBJ2-1, with 9 bases lining up with TRBD2. The CDR3 spans 14 residues. V was pared by 6 bases and J by 7 bases, with 7 bases of the junction left unmatched. Germline V lookup: CDR1 SNHLY, CDR2 FYNNEI. CDR3 nucleotide sequence: TGTGCCAGCAGAGCGGGGGGTCTGGTGAATGAGCAGTTCTTC. It codes for CASRAGGLVNEQFF.

This chain connects TRBV7-9 to TRBJ2-7; 8 positions match TRBD1. The CDR3 extends over 16 amino acids. Germline CDR1 reads SEHNR; CDR2 reads FQNEAQ (reference sequence). V was clipped by 6 bases and J by 5 bases; unmatched bases: 15. This chain's CDR3 is CASRSAVRTGTDEQYF. Here the CDR3 DNA reads TGTGCCAGCAGATCGGCCGTAAGGACAGGGACTGACGAGCAGTACTTC.

The genes are TRBV6-1 and TRBJ2-3; 8 nucleotides line up with TRBD1. V was pared by 6 bases and J by 6 bases, with 5 bases of the junction left unmatched. Germline V CDR1 and CDR2: MNHNS, SASEGT. This CDR3 comprises 13 residues. The CDR3 sequence is CASSRGQMDTQYF. The CDR3 DNA sequence: TGTGCCAGCAGCAGGGGGCAGATGGATACGCAGTATTTT.

This chain uses TRBV7-2 with TRBJ1-6, with D tentatively TRBD1 (6 bases). CDR3 length: 15 residues. V lost 5 bases and J lost 6, with 14 bases in between. Germline V CDR1 and CDR2: SGHTA, FQGNSA. CDR3 in DNA: TGTGCCAGCAGCAGGGACATCAAACTTAATTCACCCCTCCACTTT. Translating it yields CASSRDIKLNSPLHF.